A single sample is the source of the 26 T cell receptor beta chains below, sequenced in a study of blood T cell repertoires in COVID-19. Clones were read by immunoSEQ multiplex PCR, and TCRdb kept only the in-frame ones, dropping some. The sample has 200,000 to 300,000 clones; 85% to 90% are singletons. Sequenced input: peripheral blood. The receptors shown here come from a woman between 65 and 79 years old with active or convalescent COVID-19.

The CDR3 nucleotides are TGTGCCAGCACGCGGGACAGGGGGCTCACTGAAGCTTTCTTT. This translates into CASTRDRGLTEAFF. V and J are TRBV6-5 and TRBJ1-1; 12 bases align to TRBD1. V dropped 7 bases and J dropped 4; count of bases not matched to a gene: 4. The CDR3 totals 14 residues. The germline CDR1 and CDR2 sequences are MNHEY and SVGAGI.

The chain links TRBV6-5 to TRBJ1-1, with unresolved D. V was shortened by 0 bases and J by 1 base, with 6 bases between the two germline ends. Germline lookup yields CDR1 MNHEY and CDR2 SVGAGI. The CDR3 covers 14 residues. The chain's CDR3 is CASSYSTTNTEAFF. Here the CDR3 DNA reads TGTGCCAGCAGTTACTCAACAACGAACACTGAAGCTTTCTTT.

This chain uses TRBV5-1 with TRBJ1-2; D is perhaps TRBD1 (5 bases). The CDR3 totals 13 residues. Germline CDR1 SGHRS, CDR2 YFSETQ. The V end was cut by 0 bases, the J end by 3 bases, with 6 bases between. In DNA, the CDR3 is TGCGCCAGCAGCTTGGCGGGGGACTATGGCTACACCTTC. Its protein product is CASSLAGDYGYTF.

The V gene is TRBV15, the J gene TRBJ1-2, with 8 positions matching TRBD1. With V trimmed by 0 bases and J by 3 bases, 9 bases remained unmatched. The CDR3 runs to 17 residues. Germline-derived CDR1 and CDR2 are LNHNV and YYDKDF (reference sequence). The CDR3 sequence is CATSRDDSAGQDYGYTF. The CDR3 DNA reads TGTGCCACCAGCAGAGATGATTCGGCGGGACAGGACTATGGCTACACCTTC.

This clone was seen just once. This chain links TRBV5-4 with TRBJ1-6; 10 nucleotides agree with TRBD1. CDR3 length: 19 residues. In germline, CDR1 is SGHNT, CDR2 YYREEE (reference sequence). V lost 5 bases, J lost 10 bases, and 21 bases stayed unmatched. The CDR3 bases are TGTGCCAGCAGTCCCTCGGTCGGGACAGGGGTCCTTTCTCGGTCACCCCTCCACTTT. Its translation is CASSPSVGTGVLSRSPLHF.

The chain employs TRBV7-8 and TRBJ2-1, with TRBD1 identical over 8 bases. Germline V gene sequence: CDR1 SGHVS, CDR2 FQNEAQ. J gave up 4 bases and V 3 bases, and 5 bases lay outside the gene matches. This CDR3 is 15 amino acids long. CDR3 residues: CASSFRTGPYNEQFF. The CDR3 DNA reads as TGTGCCAGCAGCTTCCGGACAGGGCCTTACAATGAGCAGTTCTTC.

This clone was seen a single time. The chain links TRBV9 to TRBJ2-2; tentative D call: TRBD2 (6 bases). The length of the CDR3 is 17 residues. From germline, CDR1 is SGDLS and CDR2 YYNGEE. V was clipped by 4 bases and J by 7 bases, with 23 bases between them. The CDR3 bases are TGTGCCAGCAGCCCCGGCGGCAGGGTCCGAGCGGGCGGGGAGCTGTTTTTT. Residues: CASSPGGRVRAGGELFF.

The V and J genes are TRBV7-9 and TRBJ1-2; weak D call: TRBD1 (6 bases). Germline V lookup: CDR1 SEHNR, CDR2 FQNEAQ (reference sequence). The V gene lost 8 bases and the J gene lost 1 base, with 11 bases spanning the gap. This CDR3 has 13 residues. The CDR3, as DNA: TGTGCCAGCGCTGTGGACAGTAACTATGGCTACACCTTC. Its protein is CASAVDSNYGYTF.

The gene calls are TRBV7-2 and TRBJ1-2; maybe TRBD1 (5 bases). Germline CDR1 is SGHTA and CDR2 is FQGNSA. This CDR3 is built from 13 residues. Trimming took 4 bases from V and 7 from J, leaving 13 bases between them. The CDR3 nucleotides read TGTGCCAGCAGCTCCTTCAGGGAAATTGGCTACACCTTC. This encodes CASSSFREIGYTF. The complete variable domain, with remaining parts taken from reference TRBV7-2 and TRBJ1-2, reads GAGVSQSPSNKVTEKGKDVELRCDPISGHTALYWYRQSLGQGLEFLIYFQGNSAPDKSGLPSDRFSAERTGGSVSTLTIQRTQQEDSAVYLCASSSFREIGYTFGSGTRLTVV.

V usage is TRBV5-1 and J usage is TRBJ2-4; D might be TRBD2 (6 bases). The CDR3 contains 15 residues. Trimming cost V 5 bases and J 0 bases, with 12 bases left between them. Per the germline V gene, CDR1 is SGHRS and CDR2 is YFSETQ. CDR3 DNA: TGCGCCAGCAGTCCGGGACTGTTAGCCAAAAACATTCAGTACTTC. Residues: CASSPGLLAKNIQYF.

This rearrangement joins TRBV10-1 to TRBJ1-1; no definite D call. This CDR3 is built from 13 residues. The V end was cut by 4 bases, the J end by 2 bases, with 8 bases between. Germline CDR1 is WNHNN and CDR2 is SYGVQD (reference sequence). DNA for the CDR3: TGCGCCAGCAGTGTCAAGAGCAACACTGAAGCTTTCTTT. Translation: CASSVKSNTEAFF.

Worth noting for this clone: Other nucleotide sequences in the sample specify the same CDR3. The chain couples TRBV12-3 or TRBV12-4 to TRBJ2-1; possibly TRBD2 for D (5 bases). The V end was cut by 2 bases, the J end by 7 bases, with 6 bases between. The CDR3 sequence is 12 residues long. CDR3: CASSLRGNEQFF. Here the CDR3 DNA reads TGTGCCAGCAGTTTACGGGGAAATGAGCAGTTCTTC.

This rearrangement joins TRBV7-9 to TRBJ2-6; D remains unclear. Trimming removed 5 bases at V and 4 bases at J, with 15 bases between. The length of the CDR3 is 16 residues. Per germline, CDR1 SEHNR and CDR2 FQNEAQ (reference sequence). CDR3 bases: TGTGCCAGCAGCCCGCAAGACTCAGCCGGGGCCAACGTCCTGACTTTC. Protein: CASSPQDSAGANVLTF.

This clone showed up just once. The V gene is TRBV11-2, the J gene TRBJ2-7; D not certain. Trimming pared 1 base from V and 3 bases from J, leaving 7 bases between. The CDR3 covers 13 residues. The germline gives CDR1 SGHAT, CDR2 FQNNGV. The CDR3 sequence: CASSLGPYYEQYF. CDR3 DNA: TGTGCCAGCAGCTTAGGGCCATACTACGAGCAGTACTTC.

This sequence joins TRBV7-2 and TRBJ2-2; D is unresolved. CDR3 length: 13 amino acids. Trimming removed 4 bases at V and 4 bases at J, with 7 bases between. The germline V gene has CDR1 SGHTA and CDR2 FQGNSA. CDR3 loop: CASSSTGTGELFF. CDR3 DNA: TGTGCCAGCAGCTCCACTGGCACCGGGGAGCTGTTTTTT.

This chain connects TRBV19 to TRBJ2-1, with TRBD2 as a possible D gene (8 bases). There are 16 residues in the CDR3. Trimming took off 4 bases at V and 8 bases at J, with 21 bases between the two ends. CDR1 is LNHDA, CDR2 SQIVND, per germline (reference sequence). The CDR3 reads CASSTDRTSSHDEQFF. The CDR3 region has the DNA TGTGCCAGTAGTACGGACAGGACTAGCTCTCACGATGAGCAGTTCTTC.

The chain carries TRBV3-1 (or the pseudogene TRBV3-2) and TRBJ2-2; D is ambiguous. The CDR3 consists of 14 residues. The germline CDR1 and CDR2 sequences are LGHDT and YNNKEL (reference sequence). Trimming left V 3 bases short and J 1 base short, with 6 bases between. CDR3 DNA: TGTGCCAGCAGCCACGGTCAGAACACCGGGGAGCTGTTTTTT. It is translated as CASSHGQNTGELFF.

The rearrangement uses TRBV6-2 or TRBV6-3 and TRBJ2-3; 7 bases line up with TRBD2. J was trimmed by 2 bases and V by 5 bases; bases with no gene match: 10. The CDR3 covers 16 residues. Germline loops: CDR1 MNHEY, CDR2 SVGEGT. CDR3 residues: CASSQPSGTNTDTQYF. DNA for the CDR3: TGTGCCAGCAGTCAACCCTCCGGGACTAACACAGATACGCAGTATTTT.

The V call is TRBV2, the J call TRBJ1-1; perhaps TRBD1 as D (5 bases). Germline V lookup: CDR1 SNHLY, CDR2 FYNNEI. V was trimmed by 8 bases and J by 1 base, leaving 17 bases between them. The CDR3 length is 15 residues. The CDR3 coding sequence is TGTGCCAGCTTATCACAGGCGGGGTGGAACACTGAAGCTTTCTTT. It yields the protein CASLSQAGWNTEAFF.

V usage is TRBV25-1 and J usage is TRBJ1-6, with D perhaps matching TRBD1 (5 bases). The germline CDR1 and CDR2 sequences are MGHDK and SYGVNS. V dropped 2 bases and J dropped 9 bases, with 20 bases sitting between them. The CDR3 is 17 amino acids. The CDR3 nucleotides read TGTGCCAGCAGTGAAGGGAGCGGGGGGACGCTCGGTTCACCCCTCCACTTT. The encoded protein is CASSEGSGGTLGSPLHF.

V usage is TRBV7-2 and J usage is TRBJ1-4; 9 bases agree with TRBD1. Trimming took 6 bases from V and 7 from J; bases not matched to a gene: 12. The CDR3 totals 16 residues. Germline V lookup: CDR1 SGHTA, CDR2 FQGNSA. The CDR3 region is CASSHSTGGRAEKLFF. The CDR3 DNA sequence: TGTGCCAGCAGTCACAGTACAGGGGGCAGGGCTGAAAAACTGTTTTTT.

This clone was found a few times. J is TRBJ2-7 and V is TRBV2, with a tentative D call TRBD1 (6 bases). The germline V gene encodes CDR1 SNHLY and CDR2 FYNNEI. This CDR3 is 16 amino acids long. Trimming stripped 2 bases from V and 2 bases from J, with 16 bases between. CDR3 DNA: TGTGCCAGCAGTGAATTTCGAACAGGGATAACCTACGAGCAGTACTTC. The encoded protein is CASSEFRTGITYEQYF.

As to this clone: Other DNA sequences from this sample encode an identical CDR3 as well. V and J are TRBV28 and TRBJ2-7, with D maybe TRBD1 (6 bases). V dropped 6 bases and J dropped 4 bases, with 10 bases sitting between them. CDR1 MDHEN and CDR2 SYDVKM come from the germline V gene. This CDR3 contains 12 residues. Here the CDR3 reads CASSLQGYEQYF. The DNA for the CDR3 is TGTGCCAGCAGCTTACAGGGTTACGAGCAGTACTTC. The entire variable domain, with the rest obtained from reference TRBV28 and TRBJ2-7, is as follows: DVKVTQSSRYLVKRTGEKVFLECVQDMDHENMFWYRQDPGLGLRLIYFSYDVKMKEKGDIPEGYSVSREKKERFSLILESASTNQTSMYLCASSLQGYEQYFGPGTRLTVT.

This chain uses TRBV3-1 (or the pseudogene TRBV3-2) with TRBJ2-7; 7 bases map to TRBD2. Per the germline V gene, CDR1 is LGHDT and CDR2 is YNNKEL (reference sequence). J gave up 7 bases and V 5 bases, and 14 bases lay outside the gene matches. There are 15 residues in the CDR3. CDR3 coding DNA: TGTGCCAGCAGCGAAGCGGGACTCCGGGGAGGTGAGCAGTACTTC. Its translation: CASSEAGLRGGEQYF.

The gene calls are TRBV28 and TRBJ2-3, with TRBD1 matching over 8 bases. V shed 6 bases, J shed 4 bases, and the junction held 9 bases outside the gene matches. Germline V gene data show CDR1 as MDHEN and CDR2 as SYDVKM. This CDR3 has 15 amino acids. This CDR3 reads CASRQVQTGADTQYF. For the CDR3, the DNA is TGTGCCAGCAGACAAGTTCAGACAGGGGCAGATACGCAGTATTTT.

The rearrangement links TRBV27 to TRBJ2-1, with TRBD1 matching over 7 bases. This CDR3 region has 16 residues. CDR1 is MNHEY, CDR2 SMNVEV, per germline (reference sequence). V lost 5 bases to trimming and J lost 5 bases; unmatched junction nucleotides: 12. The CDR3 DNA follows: TGTGCCAGCAGTGTCCCCAACAGGGGAGTACACAATGAGCAGTTCTTC. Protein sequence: CASSVPNRGVHNEQFF.